This T cell receptor (beta chain) came from a study of resident and recirculating memory T cells in vitiligo. Patients' lesions had not changed for the previous 6 months. Confetti depigmentation, marking active vitiligo, was absent in these patients. The table came from immunoSEQ multiplex PCR; TCRdb's copy has only in-frame clones and leaves some out. Among tens of thousands of clones listed, approximately 90% were seen once. The CDR3 consists of 17 residues. The trim removed 4 bases at V and 1 base at J, leaving 7 bases unmatched. From germline, CDR1 is SGHNT and CDR2 YENEEA. Points from the study as a whole: Sequences differed between biopsy sites and patients, suggesting private specificity.

Points on this clone: Its antigen is not known.

Sequencing input: blood. V gene TRBV11-3 combines with J gene TRBJ1-1, with 12 bases that match TRBD1. The TCR was taken from a male donor with vitiligo. The CDR3 is CASSSRDRGPGNTEAFF. CDR3 nucleotides: TGTGCCAGCAGCTCCCGGGACAGGGGGCCAGGGAACACTGAAGCTTTCTTT.